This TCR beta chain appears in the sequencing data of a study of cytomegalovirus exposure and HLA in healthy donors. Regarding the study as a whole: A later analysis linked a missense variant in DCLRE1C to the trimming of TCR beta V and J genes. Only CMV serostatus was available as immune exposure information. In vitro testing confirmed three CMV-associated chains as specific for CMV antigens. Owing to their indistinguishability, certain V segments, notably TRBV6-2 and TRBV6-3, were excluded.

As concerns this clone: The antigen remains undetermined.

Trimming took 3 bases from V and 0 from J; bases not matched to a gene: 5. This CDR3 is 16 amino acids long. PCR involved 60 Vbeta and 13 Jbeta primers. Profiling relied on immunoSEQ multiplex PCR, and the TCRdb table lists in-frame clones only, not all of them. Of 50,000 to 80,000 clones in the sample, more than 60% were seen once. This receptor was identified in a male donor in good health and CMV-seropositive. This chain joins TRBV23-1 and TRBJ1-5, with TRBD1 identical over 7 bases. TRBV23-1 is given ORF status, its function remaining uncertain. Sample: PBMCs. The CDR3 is CASSHPDRSSNQPQHF. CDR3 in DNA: TGCGCCAGCAGTCACCCGGACAGGAGTAGCAATCAGCCCCAGCATTTT.